What follows are 28 T cell receptor beta chains derived from one specimen sequenced in a study of blood T cells in healthy people across ages. A J-beta primer mix and a sample-barcoded 5' primer were used in a second PCR of roughly 6 to 12 cycles. Via MiXCR, TCRdb re-called the 5' RACE reads, giving one row per CDR3 protein. The sample includes roughly 800,000 distinct CDR3 sequences, under 40% seen only once; the top ten take 13%. Specimen: blood. These receptors were collected from a man aged 18 to 30 in good health.

This clonotype was seen at least ten times. The CDR3: CASKGEGGPYANNEQFF. In nucleotides, the CDR3 is TGTGCCAGCAAGGGTGAGGGCGGGCCCTACGCGAACAATGAGCAGTTCTTC. The chain joins TRBV21-1 to TRBJ2-1; TRBD2 is taken as the D call from the table, unchecked against the DNA. TRBV21-1 represents a pseudogene. This CDR3 contains 17 residues.

This sequence joins TRBV6-5 and TRBJ1-2, with 8 bases that match TRBD1. The CDR3 is 15 amino acids. With 6 bases clipped from V and 3 bases from J, the junction kept 9 bases outside the gene matches. CDR1 is MNHEY, CDR2 SVGAGI, per germline. CDR3 bases: TGTGCCAGCAGCCCGCGGGACAGGAGACACTATGGCTACACCTTC. Protein product: CASSPRDRRHYGYTF.

CDR3 in DNA: TGCGCCAGCAGCTTGTCGGGGCAATGGGTCGAGCAGTACTTC. Translating it yields CASSLSGQWVEQYF. The chain carries TRBV5-1 and TRBJ2-7, with D perhaps being TRBD1 or TRBD2 (5 bases each). This CDR3 is 14 amino acids long. The germline gives CDR1 SGHRS, CDR2 YFSETQ. Trimming removed 1 base from V and 6 bases from J, with 14 bases in between.

Of note for this clonotype: Since a much larger clone is just one base distant, this may be a read error. This rearrangement joins TRBV7-9 to TRBJ2-3, with D uncertain. The germline CDR1 and CDR2 sequences are SEHNR and FQNEAQ (reference sequence). This CDR3 region has 15 residues. V was clipped by 4 bases and J by 2 bases, with 13 bases between them. The CDR3: CASSSSAGSTDTQYF. The CDR3 bases are TGTGCCAGCAGCTCCTCCGCCGGGTCCACAGATACGCAGTATTTT.

This clonotype showed up just a few times. V usage is TRBV7-9 and J usage is TRBJ1-1; weak D call: TRBD1 (6 bases). Looked up from germline, CDR1 is SEHNR and CDR2 is FQNEAQ (reference sequence). The CDR3 has 15 residues. The V gene lost 5 bases and the J gene lost 0 bases, with 13 bases spanning the gap. CDR3 amino acids: CASSHPDRLNTEAFF. CDR3 nucleotides: TGTGCCAGCAGCCACCCGGACAGATTGAACACTGAAGCTTTCTTT.

The chain carries TRBV12-3 or TRBV12-4 and TRBJ2-3; the match to TRBD2 covers 10 bases. J was trimmed by 2 bases and V by 6 bases; bases with no gene match: 11. The CDR3 spans 17 residues. Here the CDR3 reads CASSSPFSGGNTDTQYF. CDR3 DNA sequence: TGTGCCAGCAGCTCCCCCTTTAGCGGGGGGAACACAGATACGCAGTATTTT.

This clonotype has just a few counts. The chain has TRBV4-1 and TRBJ2-4; the D is unclear. Germline V gene sequence: CDR1 MGHRA, CDR2 YSYEKL. V lost 0 bases to trimming and J lost 6 bases, with 6 bases between them. CDR3 length equals 13 residues. CDR3 in amino acids: CASSQDDRNIQYF. In nucleotides, the CDR3 is TGCGCCAGCAGCCAAGACGACCGAAACATTCAGTACTTC.

The chain has TRBV12-3 or TRBV12-4 and TRBJ1-1, with D uncertain. The CDR3 extends over 14 amino acids. V was cut by 6 bases and J by 3 bases, with 14 bases left in between. This CDR3 reads CASRLDGWDTEAFF. The CDR3 nucleotides are TGTGCCAGCAGACTGGATGGGTGGGACACTGAAGCTTTCTTT.

The chain uses TRBV24-1 and TRBJ2-7; 8 bases agree with TRBD1. The CDR3 runs 15 residues. Trimming at V came to 4 bases and at J to 7 bases, leaving 11 bases not matched to a gene. Germline V lookup: CDR1 KGHDR, CDR2 SFDVKD. The CDR3, as DNA: TGTGCCACCAGTGAGCGGACAGGGACTCACAATGAGCAGTACTTC. Translated: CATSERTGTHNEQYF.

There are a few counts of this clonotype. The chain's CDR3 is CASSYPGGSSYNEQFF. The CDR3 nucleotides are TGTGCCAGCAGCTACCCGGGGGGGAGCTCCTACAATGAGCAGTTCTTC. The chain uses TRBV21-1 and TRBJ2-1; TRBD1 is the table's D call, not checked against the DNA. TRBV21-1 is deemed a pseudogene. The CDR3 extends over 16 amino acids.

This clonotype was seen only a few times. The rearrangement uses TRBV20-1 and TRBJ2-3; 11 nucleotides align to TRBD2. Germline CDR1 and CDR2: DFQATT and SNEGSKA (reference sequence). Trimming took 2 bases from V and 4 from J; bases not matched to a gene: 2. The CDR3 extends over 14 amino acids. CDR3 loop: CSARNSGGADTQYF. The CDR3 nucleotides are TGCAGTGCTAGAAATAGCGGGGGGGCAGATACGCAGTATTTT.

The V and J genes are TRBV5-6 and TRBJ2-1; no firm D call. V lost 0 bases, J lost 5 bases, and 6 bases lay in between. Germline loops: CDR1 SGHDT, CDR2 YYEEEE. CDR3 length: 13 residues. This chain's CDR3 is CASSLDWHNEQFF. As DNA, the CDR3 is TGTGCCAGCAGCTTGGACTGGCACAATGAGCAGTTCTTC.

This clonotype was counted only a few times. The CDR3 region has the DNA TGTGCCAGCAGCGTGGGACAGACAACTAATGAAAAACTGTTTTTT. This codes for CASSVGQTTNEKLFF. The chain carries TRBV5-6 and TRBJ1-4, with 7 nucleotides matching TRBD1. The CDR3 length is 15 residues. After removal of 4 bases from V and 0 bases from J, the junction contained 3 bases not matched to a gene. In germline, CDR1 is SGHDT, CDR2 YYEEEE.

The chain recombines TRBV5-1 with TRBJ2-3; TRBD2 matches 8 bases. Germline CDR1 and CDR2: SGHRS and YFSETQ. The CDR3 consists of 15 residues. Losses at the gene ends were 5 bases for V and 2 bases for J; bases not matched to a gene: 7. The CDR3 region is CASRDPSGYTDTQYF. The CDR3 DNA reads as TGCGCCAGCAGGGATCCTAGCGGGTACACAGATACGCAGTATTTT.

This chain connects TRBV5-1 to TRBJ2-1, with 7 nucleotides matching TRBD2. The CDR3 loop spans 14 amino acids. CDR1 and CDR2 (germline): SGHRS, YFSETQ. The trim removed 1 base at V and 9 bases at J, leaving 7 bases unmatched. The CDR3 is CASSLPSSGFEQFF. The CDR3 nucleotides read TGCGCCAGCAGCTTGCCCTCTAGCGGATTTGAGCAGTTCTTC.

A note on this clonotype: Mismatch with germline at one junction end may stem from a read error. The V and J genes are TRBV3-1 and TRBJ2-5; no clear D gene. Germline V gene data show CDR1 as LGHDT and CDR2 as YNNKEL (reference sequence). The CDR3 has 12 amino acids. The CDR3 coding sequence is TGTGCCAGCAGCCAAACCCAAGAGGCCCAGTACTTC. Protein product: CASSQTQEAQYF.

This clonotype came up a few times. This chain joins TRBV7-2 and TRBJ1-4, with D possibly being TRBD1 (5 bases). V was clipped by 5 bases and J by 3 bases, with 16 bases between them. This CDR3 is built from 16 residues. CDR1 is SGHTA, CDR2 FQGNSA, per germline. The CDR3 nucleotides read TGTGCCAGCAGCCCACGGGGGAGAGGGGCTAATGAAAAACTGTTTTTT. Translating it yields CASSPRGRGANEKLFF.

This chain links TRBV5-6 with TRBJ2-5; D tentatively fits TRBD1 or TRBD2 (5 bases each). CDR3 length equals 19 residues. V shed 3 bases and J shed 0 bases, with 24 bases lying between them. Per germline, CDR1 SGHDT and CDR2 YYEEEE. CDR3 protein: CASSSQRLDRLGHQETQYF. CDR3 in DNA: TGTGCCAGCAGCTCCCAAAGACTCGACCGACTGGGACACCAAGAGACCCAGTACTTC.

This clonotype came up once. A much larger clonotype is one base distant, so this may be a read error. The rearrangement uses TRBV4-3 and TRBJ2-5, with 8 bases lining up with TRBD1. The J call could be wrong; TRBJ2-7 is a better fit for the DNA end. The length of the CDR3 is 14 residues. Germline-derived CDR1 and CDR2 are LGHNA and YSLEER. Here the CDR3 reads CASGQGQGIYEQYF. In nucleotides, the CDR3 is TGCGCCAGCGGCCAAGGACAGGGTATCTACGAGCAGTACTTC.

The chain couples TRBV7-2 to TRBJ2-5; the match to TRBD1 covers 9 bases. The J call is doubtful: the DNA matches TRBJ2-7 better. The CDR3 consists of 16 residues. Germline V gene sequence: CDR1 SGHTA, CDR2 FQGNSA. The CDR3 region is CASSARGTGYLDEQYF. The CDR3 nucleotides read TGTGCCAGCAGCGCGAGGGGGACAGGGTACCTCGACGAGCAGTACTTC.

Concerning this clonotype: The junction differs from germline at one of its ends, possibly a read error. CDR3 protein: CASSVTSGSYERYF. The CDR3, as DNA: TGCGCCAGCAGCGTCACTAGCGGGAGCTACGAGCGGTACTTC. The gene calls are TRBV5-1 and TRBJ2-7; 11 bases map to TRBD2. Germline loops: CDR1 SGHRS, CDR2 YFSETQ. This CDR3 has 14 amino acids. The full variable domain, its missing parts supplied by reference TRBV5-1 and TRBJ2-7, is KAGVTQTPRYLIKTRGQQVTLSCSPISGHRSVSWYQQTPGQGLQFLFEYFSETQRNKGNFPGRFSGRQFSNSRSEMNVSTLELGDSALYLCASSVTSGSYERYFGPGTRLTVT.

This clonotype was seen at least ten times. The chain combines TRBV6-6 with TRBJ2-3; weak D call: TRBD1 (6 bases). The CDR3 is made up of 13 amino acids. Trimming took off 5 bases at V and 1 base at J, with 7 bases between the two ends. Germline V CDR1 and CDR2: MNHNY, SVGAGI (reference sequence). CDR3 sequence: CASSGQRTDTQYF. The CDR3 nucleotides are TGTGCCAGCAGTGGACAGCGCACAGATACGCAGTATTTT.

This clonotype showed up just a few times. This sequence joins TRBV3-1 and TRBJ1-5; no definite D call. Trimming removed 1 base at V and 3 bases at J, with 4 bases between. Germline CDR1 is LGHDT and CDR2 is YNNKEL (reference sequence). This CDR3 comprises 13 residues. The CDR3 here is CASSQVNNQPQHF. CDR3 sequence (DNA): TGTGCCAGCAGCCAAGTTAACAATCAGCCCCAGCATTTT.

Only a few counts were recorded for this clonotype. This chain links TRBV20-1 with TRBJ1-5; TRBD1 matches at 7 bases. Germline assignment: CDR1 DFQATT and CDR2 SNEGSKA (reference sequence). V dropped 2 bases and J dropped 7; count of bases not matched to a gene: 2. The CDR3 extends over 12 amino acids. The CDR3 spells CSARTGEQPQHF. For the CDR3, the DNA is TGCAGTGCTAGAACAGGGGAACAGCCCCAGCATTTT.

This chain uses TRBV4-2 with TRBJ2-3; possibly TRBD2 for D (6 bases). Per germline, CDR1 LGHNA and CDR2 YNFKEQ. The CDR3 consists of 15 residues. Trimming took 0 bases from V and 4 from J, leaving 11 bases between them. CDR3 in DNA: TGTGCCAGCAGCCAAGAGACGGGGGAGGCAGATACGCAGTATTTT. This gives the protein CASSQETGEADTQYF.

The CDR3 DNA follows: TGTGCCAGCAGCTCCGCCCCCTACAATGAGCAGTACTTC. Its translation is CASSSAPYNEQYF. The V call is TRBV7-3, the J call TRBJ2-4, with D unresolved. The germline V gene has CDR1 SGHTA and CDR2 FQGTGA. The CDR3 runs to 13 residues. With 4 bases removed from V and 13 bases from J, the gap between germline ends came to 17 bases.

This clonotype has just a few counts. The chain joins TRBV13 to TRBJ1-2; possible D gene TRBD1, 5 bases. CDR3 length equals 16 residues. Germline V gives CDR1 PRHDT, CDR2 FYEKMQ (reference sequence). Trimming took off 4 bases at V and 3 bases at J, with 18 bases between the two ends. The CDR3 coding sequence is TGTGCCAGCAGCTCCGTGGGGGGGGACTCGGACTATGGCTACACCTTC. This codes for CASSSVGGDSDYGYTF.

This clonotype was picked up a small number of times. V gene TRBV12-3 or TRBV12-4 combines with J gene TRBJ2-7, with D tentatively TRBD1 (6 bases). Deletions cut 0 bases from V and 6 bases from J, with 9 bases between. The CDR3 runs to 13 residues. CDR3 in DNA: TGTGCCAGCAGTTTAGCCTCAGGGGCCGAGCAGTACTTC. Its translation: CASSLASGAEQYF.